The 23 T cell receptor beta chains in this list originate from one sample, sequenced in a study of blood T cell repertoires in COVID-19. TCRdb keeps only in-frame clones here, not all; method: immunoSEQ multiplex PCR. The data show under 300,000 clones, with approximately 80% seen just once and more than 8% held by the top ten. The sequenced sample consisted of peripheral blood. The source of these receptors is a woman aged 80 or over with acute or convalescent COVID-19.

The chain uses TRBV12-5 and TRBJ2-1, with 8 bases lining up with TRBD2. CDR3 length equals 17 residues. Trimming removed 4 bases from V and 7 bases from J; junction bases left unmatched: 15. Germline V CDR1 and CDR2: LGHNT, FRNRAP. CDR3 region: CASGYPDRTSTLNEQFF. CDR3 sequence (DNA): TGTGCTAGTGGTTACCCAGATCGGACTAGCACGCTTAATGAGCAGTTCTTC.

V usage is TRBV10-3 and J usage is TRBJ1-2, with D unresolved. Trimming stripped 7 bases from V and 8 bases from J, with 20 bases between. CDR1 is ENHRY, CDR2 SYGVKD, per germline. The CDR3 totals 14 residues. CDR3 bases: TGTGCCATCACCGGAACCTCCCGGGGTGAAGGCTACACCTTC. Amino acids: CAITGTSRGEGYTF.

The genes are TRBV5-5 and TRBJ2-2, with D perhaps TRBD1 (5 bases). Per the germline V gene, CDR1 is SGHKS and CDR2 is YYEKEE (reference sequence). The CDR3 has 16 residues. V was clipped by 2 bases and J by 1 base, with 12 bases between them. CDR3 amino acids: CASSFGRALNTGELFF. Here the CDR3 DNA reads TGTGCCAGCAGCTTCGGCAGGGCGCTGAACACCGGGGAGCTGTTTTTT.

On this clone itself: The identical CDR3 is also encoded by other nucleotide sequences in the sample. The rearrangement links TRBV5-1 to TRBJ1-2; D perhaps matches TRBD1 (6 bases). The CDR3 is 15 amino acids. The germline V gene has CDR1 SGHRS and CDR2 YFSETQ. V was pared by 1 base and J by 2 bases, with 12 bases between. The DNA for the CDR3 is TGCGCCAGCAGCTTGTCGACAGGTACAAACTATGGCTACACCTTC. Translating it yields CASSLSTGTNYGYTF.

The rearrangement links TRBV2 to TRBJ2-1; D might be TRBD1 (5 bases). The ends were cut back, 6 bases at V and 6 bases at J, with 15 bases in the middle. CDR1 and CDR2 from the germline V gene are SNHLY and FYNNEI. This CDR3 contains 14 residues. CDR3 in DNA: TGTGCCAGCAGCCAGGGCCCGAAAACCAATGAGCAGTTCTTC. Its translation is CASSQGPKTNEQFF.

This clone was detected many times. CDR3 nucleotides: TGTGCCAGCAGCTTGGACACGAGGAACTCTGGGGCCAACGTCCTGACTTTC. Amino acids: CASSLDTRNSGANVLTF. The V gene is TRBV2, the J gene TRBJ2-6, with D possibly TRBD1 on 5 matching bases. V gave up 6 bases and J gave up 0 bases, with 15 bases separating them. CDR3 length: 17 amino acids. Germline CDR1 SNHLY, CDR2 FYNNEI. The full variable domain, in which reference TRBV2 and TRBJ2-6 provide the parts outside the CDR3, is EPEVTQTPSHQVTQMGQEVILRCVPISNHLYFYWYRQILGQKVEFLVSFYNNEISEKSEIFDDQFSVERPDGSNFTLKIRSTKLEDSAMYFCASSLDTRNSGANVLTFGAGSRLTVL.

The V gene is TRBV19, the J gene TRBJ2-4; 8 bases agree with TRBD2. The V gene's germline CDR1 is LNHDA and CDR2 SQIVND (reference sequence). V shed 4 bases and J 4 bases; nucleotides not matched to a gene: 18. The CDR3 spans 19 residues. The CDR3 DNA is TGTGCCAGTAGTACCTCCAATGGGGTTCCGGGAGGGGTAAAAAACATTCAGTACTTC. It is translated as CASSTSNGVPGGVKNIQYF.

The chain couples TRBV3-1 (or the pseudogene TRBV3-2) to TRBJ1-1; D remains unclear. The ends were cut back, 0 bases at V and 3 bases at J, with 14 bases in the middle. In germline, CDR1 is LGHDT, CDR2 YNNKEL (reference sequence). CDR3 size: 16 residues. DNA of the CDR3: TGTGCCAGCAGCCAAGATCCTCGGGGAGTGTACACTGAAGCTTTCTTT. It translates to CASSQDPRGVYTEAFF.

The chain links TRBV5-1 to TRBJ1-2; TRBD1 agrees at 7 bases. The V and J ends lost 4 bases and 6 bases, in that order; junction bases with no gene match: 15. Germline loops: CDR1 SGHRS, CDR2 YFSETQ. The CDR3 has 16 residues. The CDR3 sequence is CASSRQGNSGGNGYTF. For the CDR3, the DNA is TGCGCCAGCAGCCGACAGGGCAACAGTGGCGGGAATGGCTACACCTTC.

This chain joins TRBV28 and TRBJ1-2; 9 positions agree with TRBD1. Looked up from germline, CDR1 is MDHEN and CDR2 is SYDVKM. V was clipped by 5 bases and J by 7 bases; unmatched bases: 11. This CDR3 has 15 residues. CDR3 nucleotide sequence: TGTGCCAGCAGTCCGTCTCGGACAGGGGTGGGTGGCTACACCTTC. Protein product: CASSPSRTGVGGYTF.

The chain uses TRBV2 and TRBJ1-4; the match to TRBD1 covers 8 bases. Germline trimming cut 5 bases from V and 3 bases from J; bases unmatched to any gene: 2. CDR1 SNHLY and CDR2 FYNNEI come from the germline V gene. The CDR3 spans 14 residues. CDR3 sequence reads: CASSRTGPNEKLFF. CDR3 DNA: TGTGCCAGCAGTAGGACAGGGCCTAATGAAAAACTGTTTTTT.

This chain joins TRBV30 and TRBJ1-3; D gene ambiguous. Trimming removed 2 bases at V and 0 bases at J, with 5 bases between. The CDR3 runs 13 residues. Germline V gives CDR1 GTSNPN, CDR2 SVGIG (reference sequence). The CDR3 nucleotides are TGTGCCTGGAGTCGCAGCTCTGGAAACACCATATATTTT. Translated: CAWSRSSGNTIYF.

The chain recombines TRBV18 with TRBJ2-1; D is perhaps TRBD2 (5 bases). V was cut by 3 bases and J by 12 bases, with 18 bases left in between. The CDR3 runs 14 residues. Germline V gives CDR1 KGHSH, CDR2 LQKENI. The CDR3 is CASSPLSDSPVQFF. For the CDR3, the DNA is TGTGCCAGCTCACCCCTTTCGGACTCCCCGGTGCAGTTCTTC.

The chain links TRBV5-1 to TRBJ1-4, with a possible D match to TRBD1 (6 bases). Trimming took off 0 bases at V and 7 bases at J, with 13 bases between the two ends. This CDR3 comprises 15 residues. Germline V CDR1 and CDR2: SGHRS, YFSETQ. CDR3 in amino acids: CASSLVLGDTEKLFF. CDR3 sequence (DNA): TGCGCCAGCAGCTTGGTTCTCGGGGACACTGAAAAACTGTTTTTT.

CDR3 coding DNA: TGTGCCAGTAGCGTAGACAGGGCCAATCAGCCCCAGCATTTT. Translating it yields CASSVDRANQPQHF. V usage is TRBV19 and J usage is TRBJ1-5; 7 bases align to TRBD1. V was pared by 6 bases and J by 3 bases, with 5 bases of the junction left unmatched. The CDR3 runs to 14 residues. In germline, CDR1 is LNHDA, CDR2 SQIVND (reference sequence).

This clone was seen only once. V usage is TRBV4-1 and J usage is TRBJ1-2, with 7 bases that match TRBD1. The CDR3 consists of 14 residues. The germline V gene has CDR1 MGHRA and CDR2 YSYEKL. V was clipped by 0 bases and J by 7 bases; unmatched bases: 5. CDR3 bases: TGCGCCAGCAGCCAAGATGGCCAGGGGGTTGGCTACACCTTC. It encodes CASSQDGQGVGYTF.

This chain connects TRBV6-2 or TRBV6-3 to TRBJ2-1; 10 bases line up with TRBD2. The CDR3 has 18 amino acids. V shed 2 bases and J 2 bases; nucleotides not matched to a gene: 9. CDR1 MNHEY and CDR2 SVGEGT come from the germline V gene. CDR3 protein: CASSYERRSGGTYNEQFF. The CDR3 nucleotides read TGTGCCAGCAGTTACGAGCGGCGTAGCGGGGGGACCTACAATGAGCAGTTCTTC.

CDR3: CASSPRVGGWETQYF. The CDR3 coding sequence is TGTGCCAGTAGCCCTCGAGTTGGAGGGTGGGAGACCCAGTACTTC. The rearrangement links TRBV19 to TRBJ2-5, with D perhaps TRBD2 (6 bases). The germline CDR1 and CDR2 sequences are LNHDA and SQIVND (reference sequence). V was pared by 6 bases and J by 5 bases, with 19 bases between. The CDR3 extends over 15 amino acids.

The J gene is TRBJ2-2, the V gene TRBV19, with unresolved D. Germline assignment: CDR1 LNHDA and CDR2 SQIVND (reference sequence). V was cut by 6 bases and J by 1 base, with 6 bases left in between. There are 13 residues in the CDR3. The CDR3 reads CASRNRNTGELFF. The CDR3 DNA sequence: TGTGCCAGTAGAAACAGGAACACCGGGGAGCTGTTTTTT.

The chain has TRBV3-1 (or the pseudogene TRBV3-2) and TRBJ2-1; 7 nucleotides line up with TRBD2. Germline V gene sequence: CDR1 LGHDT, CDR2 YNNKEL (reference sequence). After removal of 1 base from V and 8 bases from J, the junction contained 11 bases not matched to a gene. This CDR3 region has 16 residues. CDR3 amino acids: CASSQAGLIKADEQFF. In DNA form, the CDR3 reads TGTGCCAGCAGCCAAGCGGGACTAATAAAAGCGGATGAGCAGTTCTTC.

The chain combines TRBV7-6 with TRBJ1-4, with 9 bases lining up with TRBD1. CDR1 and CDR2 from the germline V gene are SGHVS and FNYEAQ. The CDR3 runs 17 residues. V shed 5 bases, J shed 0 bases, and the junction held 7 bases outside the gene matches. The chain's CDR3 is CASSPGQGYATNEKLFF. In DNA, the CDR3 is TGTGCCAGCAGCCCGGGACAGGGCTATGCAACTAATGAAAAACTGTTTTTT. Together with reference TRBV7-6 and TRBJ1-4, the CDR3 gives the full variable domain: GAGVSQSPRYKVTKRGQDVALRCDPISGHVSLYWYRQALGQGPEFLTYFNYEAQQDKSGLPNDRFSAERPEGSISTLTIQRTEQRDSAMYRCASSPGQGYATNEKLFFGSGTQLSVL.

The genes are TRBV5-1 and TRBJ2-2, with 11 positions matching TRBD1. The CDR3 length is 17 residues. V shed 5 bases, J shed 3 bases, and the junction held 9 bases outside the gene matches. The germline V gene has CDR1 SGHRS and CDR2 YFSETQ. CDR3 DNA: TGCGCCAGCAGTTACATGCCGGGACAGGGGGACACCGGGGAGCTGTTTTTT. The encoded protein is CASSYMPGQGDTGELFF.

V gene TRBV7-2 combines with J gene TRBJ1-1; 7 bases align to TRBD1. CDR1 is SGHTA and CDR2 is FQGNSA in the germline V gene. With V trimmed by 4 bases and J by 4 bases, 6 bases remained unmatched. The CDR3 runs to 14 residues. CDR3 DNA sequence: TGTGCCAGCAGCTCAAATGCAGGGGGCACTGAAGCTTTCTTT. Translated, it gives CASSSNAGGTEAFF.